The rows below give T cell receptor beta chains drawn from one sample of a study of monozygotic twins with cystic fibrosis. Sequencing was performed with immunoSEQ multiplex PCR; in TCRdb, only in-frame clones are kept and a portion is missing. The sample contains just under 20,000 clones, about 90% of which appear only once. Material for sequencing was blood. The receptors originated from a girl aged 2-9 years with cystic fibrosis. Each CDR3 is given with its conserved first and last residue. Each record gives: J gene, V gene, CDR3 protein.

>TRBJ2-7|TRBV7-9
CASSSGRQGAGEQYF
>-|TRBV29-1
CSVGQGSSYEQYF
>TRBJ1-1|TRBV11-2
CASSQMRRGNTEAFF
>TRBJ1-1|TRBV19
CASTHREGMNTEAFF
>TRBJ2-2|TRBV7-2
CASSGTATNTGELFF
>TRBJ2-5|TRBV11-2
CASSFGGDEQETQYF
>TRBJ1-2|TRBV11-2
CASSLGPRRREDGYTF
>TRBJ1-1|TRBV5-6
CASSLEGNGTEAFF
>TRBJ2-1|TRBV29-1
CSGQTGAWNEQFF
>TRBJ1-5|TRBV19
CASTSTEDTPQHF
>TRBJ2-1|TRBV6-1
CASSEVGQVVEQFF